This T cell receptor beta chain was sequenced in a study of naive and memory T cell subsets. Study-level findings and limits: Findings for naive and memory subsets could not be checked against ground truth. A few larger clonotypes appeared in naive repertoires, especially CD8, possibly memory cells re-expressing CD45RA. Gini index rose across naive, CM, EM and EMRA in CD4 and CD8.

This clonotype was counted ten times or more. The antigen is undetermined. J lost 8 bases, V lost 5 bases, and 11 bases had no gene match. Germline assignment: CDR1 SEHNR and CDR2 FQNEAQ (reference sequence). CDR3 length equals 15 residues. An equimolar mix of two oligonucleotides served as the beta constant-region primer for TRBC1 and TRBC2. Nested alpha and beta constant-region primers with the SP2 primer drove four PCR rounds on ligated cDNA. TCRdb recomputed calls from the UMI-ligation and nested PCR reads with MiXCR, one row per CDR3 protein. The table records approximately 80,000 distinct CDR3 sequences, about 8.2% of them present only once.

The receptor's source is a human donor in good health. Material: naive CD8+ T cells from blood. The chain has TRBV7-9 and TRBJ2-1; 8 positions match TRBD2. This chain's CDR3 is CASSAPAGVGDEQFF. The CDR3 nucleotides are TGTGCCAGCAGCGCCCCAGCGGGAGTCGGCGATGAGCAGTTCTTC.